The sequence of this TCR beta chain was determined in a study of blood T cell repertoires in COVID-19. There are a few counts of this clone. Trimming removed 5 bases at V and 6 bases at J, with 10 bases between. This CDR3 is built from 13 residues. Assignment of participants to cohorts was predicated upon participant-reported clinical history. Assay used: immunoSEQ multiplex PCR; TCRdb lists only in-frame clones, some missing. This table has roughly 180,000 clones, 65% to 85% appearing once. The TCR was taken from a middle-aged woman with acute COVID-19. Sequenced input: PBMCs or T cells enriched from blood (not recorded which). The rearrangement joins TRBV12-3 or TRBV12-4 to TRBJ2-2, with D possibly TRBD1 on 6 matching bases. Here the CDR3 reads CASSVSGAGELFF. The CDR3, as DNA: TGTGCCAGCAGTGTCTCAGGGGCCGGGGAGCTGTTTTTT.